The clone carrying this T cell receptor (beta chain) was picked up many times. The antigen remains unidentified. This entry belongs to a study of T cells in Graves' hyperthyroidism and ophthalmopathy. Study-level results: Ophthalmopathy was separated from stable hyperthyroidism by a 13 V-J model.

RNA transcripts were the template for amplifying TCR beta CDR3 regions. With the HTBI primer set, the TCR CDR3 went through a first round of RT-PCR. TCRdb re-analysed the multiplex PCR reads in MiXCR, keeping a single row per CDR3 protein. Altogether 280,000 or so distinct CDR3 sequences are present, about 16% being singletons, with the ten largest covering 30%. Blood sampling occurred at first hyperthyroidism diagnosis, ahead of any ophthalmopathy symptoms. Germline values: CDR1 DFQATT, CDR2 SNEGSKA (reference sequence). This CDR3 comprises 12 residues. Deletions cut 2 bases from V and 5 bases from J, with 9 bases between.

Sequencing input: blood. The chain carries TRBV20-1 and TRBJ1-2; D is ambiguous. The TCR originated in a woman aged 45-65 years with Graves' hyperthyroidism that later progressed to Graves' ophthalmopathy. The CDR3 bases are TGCAGTGCTAGACGGGCAACATATGGCTACACCTTC. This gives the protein CSARRATYGYTF.